These 10 T cell receptor beta chains share one sample of origin, sequenced in a study of follicular helper T cells after annual influenza vaccination. Regarding time point: 2015-2016 season, 7 days after influenza vaccination. The repertoire was sequenced with immunoSEQ multiplex PCR; TCRdb's copy has only in-frame clones and lacks some. The sample shows about 10,000 clones, 75% to 90% of them seen only once. Sequences were derived from CXCR5- memory CD4+ T cells sorted from blood, sampled 7 days after influenza vaccination. All receptors come from an adult who received the influenza vaccine.

V gene TRBV10-1 combines with J gene TRBJ2-1; 8 nucleotides align to TRBD2. The CDR3 runs 14 residues. Trimming took 6 bases from V and 5 from J; bases not matched to a gene: 6. Germline CDR1 reads WNHNN; CDR2 reads SYGVQD (reference sequence). CDR3 protein: CASSPGGKNNEQFF. In DNA, the CDR3 is TGCGCCAGCAGCCCGGGGGGGAAAAACAATGAGCAGTTCTTC.

The gene calls are TRBV4-2 and TRBJ2-6, with D unclear. Germline V gene sequence: CDR1 LGHNA, CDR2 YNFKEQ. Trimming removed 1 base from V and 2 bases from J, with 18 bases in between. This CDR3 comprises 19 residues. The CDR3 reads CASSQAMDGKGPGANVLTF. CDR3 bases: TGTGCCAGCAGCCAAGCCATGGACGGTAAAGGGCCTGGGGCCAACGTCCTGACTTTC.

The rearrangement uses TRBV11-2 and TRBJ1-4; D might be TRBD1 (6 bases). The V gene lost 2 bases and the J gene lost 6 bases, with 16 bases spanning the gap. Germline V gives CDR1 SGHAT, CDR2 FQNNGV. CDR3 length: 16 residues. In DNA form, the CDR3 reads TGTGCCAGCAGCTTAAGGCGAAAACAGGGTGATGAAAAACTGTTTTTT. It is translated as CASSLRRKQGDEKLFF.

The gene calls are TRBV4-3 and TRBJ2-5, with TRBD2 matching over 9 bases. After removal of 5 bases from V and 5 bases from J, the junction contained 12 bases not matched to a gene. This CDR3 is built from 16 residues. The germline V gene encodes CDR1 LGHNA and CDR2 YSLEER. The CDR3 reads CASSEGRRGGLETQYF. DNA for the CDR3: TGCGCCAGCAGCGAAGGGCGGCGGGGGGGCTTGGAGACCCAGTACTTC.

J is TRBJ2-7 and V is TRBV14; D remains unclear. Germline lookup yields CDR1 SGHDN and CDR2 FVKESK. CDR3 length: 13 residues. Trimming pared 1 base from V and 7 bases from J, leaving 11 bases between. Here the CDR3 reads CASSQASPSEQYF. CDR3 nucleotides: TGTGCCAGCAGCCAAGCTTCCCCCAGTGAGCAGTACTTC.

The chain couples TRBV11-2 to TRBJ1-6; TRBD1 might be the D (5 bases). Per the germline V gene, CDR1 is SGHAT and CDR2 is FQNNGV. V lost 0 bases and J 6 bases, leaving 6 bases between the germline ends. This CDR3 is built from 14 residues. The DNA of the CDR3 is TGTGCCAGCAGCTTAGAAAGGGGTAATTCACCCCTCCACTTT. It codes for CASSLERGNSPLHF.

The chain uses TRBV27 and TRBJ2-5; tentative D call: TRBD1 (6 bases). The CDR3 has 14 residues. Looked up from germline, CDR1 is MNHEY and CDR2 is SMNVEV (reference sequence). Deletions cut 5 bases from V and 2 bases from J, with 12 bases between. CDR3 amino acids: CASSPRGFQETQYF. The CDR3 bases are TGTGCCAGCAGTCCTAGGGGGTTTCAAGAGACCCAGTACTTC.

With regard to this clone: The conserved phenylalanine or tryptophan normally closing the CDR3 is absent here, so this likely arose from a read error. This chain links TRBV5-4 with TRBJ1-2; 7 nucleotides agree with TRBD1. The germline V gene has CDR1 SGHNT and CDR2 YYREEE (reference sequence). The CDR3 loop spans 15 amino acids. V trimming: 3 bases; J trimming: 4 bases; junction bases outside the gene matches: 9. The CDR3 bases are TGTGCCAGCAGCTGGCTCAGGGGACAGATCTATGGCTACACCCTC. This codes for CASSWLRGQIYGYTL.

V and J are TRBV28 and TRBJ1-5; maybe TRBD1 (6 bases). The CDR3 covers 17 residues. V dropped 6 bases and J dropped 2 bases, with 20 bases sitting between them. The V gene's germline CDR1 is MDHEN and CDR2 SYDVKM. The CDR3 reads CASRVTGLKARNQPQHF. The CDR3 bases are TGTGCCAGCAGGGTAACAGGGTTAAAGGCTCGCAATCAGCCCCAGCATTTT.

The chain links TRBV6-6 to TRBJ2-2, with 11 bases lining up with TRBD2. V shed 7 bases, J shed 4 bases, and the junction held 8 bases outside the gene matches. This CDR3 spans 16 amino acids. Germline V gene data show CDR1 as MNHNY and CDR2 as SVGAGI (reference sequence). The CDR3 DNA reads as TGTGCCAGCATTTTTAGCGGGGGGGCTGGCACCGGGGAGCTGTTTTTT. The encoded protein is CASIFSGGAGTGELFF.